This TCR beta chain was documented in a study of blood T cell repertoires in COVID-19. Across the whole study: Both acute and convalescent COVID-19 samples were obtained from the United States, Italy and Spain. PBMCs, B-cell-depleted T cells, or T cells provided the cDNA or gDNA that made up the material.

V lost 5 bases and J lost 14, with 9 bases in between. In germline, CDR1 is SEHNR, CDR2 FQNEAQ (reference sequence). CDR3 length: 10 residues. In the source study's methods: Amplifying reference gene primers gave estimates of nucleated cell counts. TCRdb's copy holds only in-frame clones and misses some; the assay was immunoSEQ multiplex PCR. V and J calls and clone size are those listed in that table; D and trimming were worked out from the DNA. The data hold around 200,000 clones, with 88% observed a single time. The chain combines TRBV7-9 with TRBJ1-4; D remains ambiguous. The sequence was obtained from a man aged 18 to 30 with active or convalescent COVID-19. Source material: peripheral blood. CDR3 sequence reads: CASSGESLFF. The CDR3 DNA follows: TGTGCCAGCAGCGGAGAATCGCTGTTTTTT.